This T cell receptor (beta chain) was captured by sequencing in a study of blood T cell repertoires in COVID-19. Study details: The United States, Italy and Spain provided the acute and convalescent COVID-19 samples. PBMCs, B-cell-depleted T cells, or T cells provided the cDNA or gDNA that made up the material.

Study processing details: Estimation of nucleated cell counts was performed using reference gene primer amplification. The repertoire was sequenced with immunoSEQ multiplex PCR; TCRdb's copy has only in-frame clones and lacks some. V and J calls plus clone size are reproduced from that table; the DNA served to infer D and trimming. The table lists some 130,000 clones, around 80% of them singletons, with approximately 11% in the top ten. The material sequenced was peripheral blood. The receptor was derived from a man aged 55 to 70 who had recovered from COVID-19.

CDR3 coding DNA: TGTGCCAGTAGTATTGGTGAGGTGAAGACCCAGTACTTC. Its protein is CASSIGEVKTQYF. The chain is built from TRBV19 and TRBJ2-5; D is ambiguous. Germline CDR1 LNHDA, CDR2 SQIVND (reference sequence). V was cut by 3 bases and J by 6 bases, with 11 bases left in between. The CDR3 loop spans 13 amino acids.